A single sample is the source of the 18 T cell receptor beta chains below, sequenced in a study of CD8+CD57+ T cells in acquired aplastic anemia. TCR beta VDJ and CDR3 were profiled, and genomic DNA was the template. TCRdb reanalysed the reads using MiXCR and keeps one entry per CDR3 protein. This table holds roughly 81,000 distinct CDR3 sequences, more than 40% found once. Sequencing was performed on sorted CD4+, CD8+, or CD8+CD57+ T cells (not recorded which) from PBMCs. These receptors were collected from a human donor in good health, serving as a control.

This clonotype was recorded a few times. The chain links TRBV9 to TRBJ2-1; weak D call: TRBD1 (6 bases). The V and J ends lost 1 base and 5 bases respectively, with 10 bases between them. The germline CDR1 and CDR2 sequences are SGDLS and YYNGEE. This CDR3 contains 14 residues. The CDR3 sequence is CASSVTGRDNEQFF. Here the CDR3 DNA reads TGTGCCAGCAGCGTAACAGGGCGCGACAATGAGCAGTTCTTC.

The chain carries TRBV2 and TRBJ1-6, with a weak D call TRBD1 (6 bases). There are 15 residues in the CDR3. Between the trimmed V and J ends, which lost 5 bases and 8 bases, there was a span of 16 bases. In germline, CDR1 is SNHLY, CDR2 FYNNEI. CDR3 nucleotides: TGTGCCAGCAGTCCTAGCGCAGGGGCTGATTCACCCCTCCACTTT. Residues: CASSPSAGADSPLHF.

This clonotype was picked up many times. The J gene is TRBJ1-2, the V gene TRBV29-1, with unresolved D. CDR1 and CDR2 from the germline V gene are SQVTM and ANQGSEA. The CDR3 consists of 12 residues. Trimming cost V 4 bases and J 2 bases, with 8 bases left between them. As DNA, the CDR3 is TGCAGCGTTGCCTTAGAGAACTATGGCTACACCTTC. Its translation is CSVALENYGYTF.

CDR3: CASSSLMGNSSYNEQFF. The CDR3 nucleotides are TGTGCCAGCAGCTCTCTTATGGGGAACAGCTCCTACAATGAGCAGTTCTTC. V usage is TRBV11-1 and J usage is TRBJ2-1, with D uncertain. Trimming pared 4 bases from V and 0 bases from J, leaving 16 bases between. CDR3 length: 17 residues. CDR1 is SGHAT and CDR2 is FQDESV in the germline V gene (reference sequence).

The chain uses TRBV5-4 and TRBJ2-7; D not resolved. V lost 9 bases and J 0 bases, leaving 16 bases between the germline ends. CDR3 size: 14 residues. Germline V gene lookup returns CDR1 SGHNT and CDR2 YYREEE (reference sequence). CDR3 bases: TGTGCCACCGGCGTATCTCACCACTCCTACGAGCAGTACTTC. Translating it yields CATGVSHHSYEQYF.

The rearrangement links TRBV5-1 to TRBJ1-1; 9 nucleotides match TRBD1. CDR3 length equals 16 residues. Looked up from germline, CDR1 is SGHRS and CDR2 is YFSETQ. V shed 0 bases, J shed 2 bases, and the junction held 5 bases outside the gene matches. CDR3 protein: CASSLELGQGNTEAFF. The CDR3 nucleotides read TGCGCCAGCAGCTTGGAGTTGGGACAGGGTAACACTGAAGCTTTCTTT.

The rearrangement uses TRBV2 and TRBJ1-3, with a weak D call TRBD1 (5 bases). The V end lost 5 bases, the J end lost 5 bases, and 13 bases lay between the germline ends. This CDR3 contains 14 residues. Germline values: CDR1 SNHLY, CDR2 FYNNEI. The CDR3 DNA follows: TGTGCCAGCAGTCTTGGGTCAGGGCGAAACACCATATATTTT. Translation gives CASSLGSGRNTIYF.

This clonotype has a handful of counts. The chain uses TRBV25-1 and TRBJ2-1; D perhaps matches TRBD1 (6 bases). Germline V lookup: CDR1 MGHDK, CDR2 SYGVNS. This CDR3 is built from 17 residues. CDR3 residues: CPLWDWTVPEQYNEQFF. The CDR3 DNA follows: TGTCCGCTTTGGGATTGGACAGTACCCGAGCAGTACAATGAGCAGTTCTTC.

CDR3 DNA sequence: TGCAGTGCTAGACTAGCGGGCTTGGAGACCCAGTACTTC. It specifies CSARLAGLETQYF. This sequence joins TRBV20-1 and TRBJ2-5, with 8 bases that match TRBD2. The germline V gene encodes CDR1 DFQATT and CDR2 SNEGSKA (reference sequence). This CDR3 is built from 13 residues. Trimming removed 2 bases from V and 5 bases from J; junction bases left unmatched: 4.

Regarding this clonotype: A read error may produce the germline difference seen at one junction end. CDR3 in amino acids: CASSTRSTGELYF. The CDR3 bases are TGTGCCAGTAGTACCCGTTCTACCGGGGAGCTGTACTTC. The V call is TRBV19, the J call TRBJ2-7, with a tentative D call TRBD2 (5 bases). The CDR3 loop spans 13 amino acids. Germline V gene sequence: CDR1 LNHDA, CDR2 SQIVND (reference sequence).

This rearrangement joins TRBV20-1 to TRBJ2-1, with TRBD2 identical over 9 bases. CDR1 is DFQATT, CDR2 SNEGSKA, per germline (reference sequence). V lost 0 bases and J lost 4; bases outside the gene matches: 7. This CDR3 contains 16 residues. CDR3 sequence: CSARDGTSGLYNEQFF. The CDR3 bases are TGCAGTGCTAGAGATGGAACTAGCGGGTTATACAATGAGCAGTTCTTC.

The chain is built from TRBV11-1 and TRBJ1-1, with D possibly matching TRBD1 (5 bases). Trimming took 5 bases from V and 3 from J, leaving 19 bases between them. The CDR3 consists of 16 residues. CDR1 SGHAT and CDR2 FQDESV come from the germline V gene (reference sequence). CDR3 in amino acids: CASSTNLDRGDTEAFF. CDR3 sequence (DNA): TGTGCCAGCAGCACCAACCTTGACAGAGGGGACACTGAAGCTTTCTTT.

This chain uses TRBV20-1 with TRBJ1-3; 7 bases match TRBD1. Unmatched junction bases numbered 7, after V lost 3 bases and J lost 14 bases. The CDR3 totals 11 residues. The germline gives CDR1 DFQATT, CDR2 SNEGSKA (reference sequence). The DNA for the CDR3 is TGCAGTGCTAGGGGGACAGCCCAAGTATATTTT. Encoded protein: CSARGTAQVYF.

The chain has TRBV15 and TRBJ2-7; D call uncertain. The CDR3 consists of 14 residues. Germline values: CDR1 LNHNV, CDR2 YYDKDF (reference sequence). V was pared by 3 bases and J by 4 bases, with 13 bases between. In nucleotides, the CDR3 is TGTGCCACCAGCAGTTTATCTCAGAGTTACGAGCAGTACTTC. This translates into CATSSLSQSYEQYF. The whole variable domain, remainder taken from reference TRBV15 and TRBJ2-7, is DAMVIQNPRYQVTQFGKPVTLSCSQTLNHNVMYWYQQKSSQAPKLLFHYYDKDFNNEADTPDNFQSRRPNTSFCFLDIRSPGLGDTAMYLCATSSLSQSYEQYFGPGTRLTVT.

This clonotype has only a few counts. V gene TRBV11-3 combines with J gene TRBJ1-1; D is possibly TRBD1 (6 bases). CDR3 length: 15 residues. From germline, CDR1 is SGHNT and CDR2 YENEEA. V shed 5 bases and J shed 1 base, with 14 bases lying between them. The CDR3 DNA sequence: TGTGCCAGCAGCACACGGCCCAGGGGGAACACTGAAGCTTTCTTT. The encoded protein is CASSTRPRGNTEAFF.

The chain has TRBV7-6 and TRBJ1-3, with unresolved D. V was cut by 5 bases and J by 0 bases, with 20 bases left in between. The CDR3 is 18 amino acids. Germline V gives CDR1 SGHVS, CDR2 FNYEAQ. CDR3 amino acids: CASSQKSPGHYSGNTIYF. CDR3 coding DNA: TGTGCCAGCAGCCAAAAGAGTCCGGGCCACTACTCTGGAAACACCATATATTTT.

The chain couples TRBV29-1 to TRBJ2-5; unclear D gene. The V and J ends lost 4 bases and 2 bases respectively, with 8 bases between them. The CDR3 length is 12 residues. Germline V gene lookup returns CDR1 SQVTM and CDR2 ANQGSEA. CDR3 protein: CSVVTLQETQYF. The CDR3 DNA reads as TGCAGCGTTGTAACACTGCAAGAGACCCAGTACTTC.

V usage is TRBV24-1 and J usage is TRBJ1-4, with no clear D. Trimming pared 9 bases from V and 8 bases from J, leaving 6 bases between. This CDR3 comprises 10 residues. Germline CDR1 KGHDR, CDR2 SFDVKD. CDR3 amino acids: CATGREKLFF. CDR3 coding DNA: TGTGCCACCGGGAGAGAAAAACTGTTTTTT.